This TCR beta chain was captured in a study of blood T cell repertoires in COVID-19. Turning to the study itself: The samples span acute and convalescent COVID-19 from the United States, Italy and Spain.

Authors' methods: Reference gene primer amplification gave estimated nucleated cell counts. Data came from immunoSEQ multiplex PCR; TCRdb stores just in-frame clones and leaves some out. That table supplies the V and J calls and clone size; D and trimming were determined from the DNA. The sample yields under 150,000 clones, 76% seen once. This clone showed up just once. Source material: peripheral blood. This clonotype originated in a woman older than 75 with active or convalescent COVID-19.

Here the CDR3 DNA reads TGTGCCTGGAGTATCGGAGGGGTAGAGACCCAGTACTTC. This codes for CAWSIGGVETQYF. J is TRBJ2-5 and V is TRBV30, with D tentatively TRBD2 (6 bases). This CDR3 has 13 amino acids. Per germline, CDR1 GTSNPN and CDR2 SVGIG (reference sequence). V was shortened by 2 bases and J by 4 bases, with 11 bases between the two germline ends.